Below, one T cell receptor beta chain is given with its context. The protocol was immunoSEQ multiplex PCR, while the TCRdb copy is restricted to in-frame clones and leaves out a portion. The table records 70,000 to 85,000 clones, 80% to 90% of them present only once. This entry comes from a study of T cell responses to AZD1222 COVID-19 vaccine. The V and J ends lost 1 base and 6 bases respectively, with 7 bases between them. This CDR3 region has 13 residues. Germline-derived CDR1 and CDR2 are MNHEY and SMNVEV (reference sequence). J is TRBJ2-1 and V is TRBV27; D not resolved. This receptor was taken from an adult who received the AZD1222 COVID-19 vaccine. The material sequenced was peripheral blood, taken 28 days after the second AZD1222 dose. The CDR3 is CASSLLLGNEQFF. CDR3 sequence (DNA): TGTGCCAGCAGTTTATTGCTCGGCAATGAGCAGTTCTTC.